These 31 T cell receptor beta chains were all obtained from the same sample, sequenced in a study of shared clonotypes between healthy human individuals. Naive CD8 cells were CD45RO-negative, positively selected for CCR7, excluding terminally differentiated effector memory CD45RA+ cells. Produced via immunoSEQ multiplex PCR; TCRdb's table is partial and in-frame only. Counted here are about 800,000 clones, about 97% occurring once; the ten biggest clones make up less than 0.25%. Sequenced material: naive CD8+ T cells sorted from blood. The receptors were gathered from a man aged 25 to 45 in good health.

This chain links TRBV7-9 with TRBJ1-1; 10 positions agree with TRBD1. Trimming cost V 5 bases and J 4 bases; bases outside gene matches: 7. Germline V gene lookup returns CDR1 SEHNR and CDR2 FQNEAQ (reference sequence). The CDR3 is made up of 15 amino acids. The chain's CDR3 is CASSDKGQGTTEAFF. The DNA of the CDR3 is TGTGCCAGCAGCGATAAGGGACAGGGGACCACTGAAGCTTTCTTT.

The chain couples TRBV27 to TRBJ2-2; a possible D gene is TRBD1 (6 bases). CDR1 is MNHEY and CDR2 is SMNVEV in the germline V gene (reference sequence). V lost 5 bases to trimming and J lost 4 bases, with 11 bases between them. CDR3 size: 14 residues. The CDR3 spells CASSIGQTTGELFF. The CDR3 DNA reads TGTGCCAGCAGTATCGGACAGACCACCGGGGAGCTGTTTTTT.

V and J are TRBV4-1 and TRBJ2-3, with D perhaps TRBD1 (5 bases). V lost 3 bases to trimming and J lost 2 bases, with 15 bases between them. This CDR3 spans 16 amino acids. Germline V CDR1 and CDR2: MGHRA, YSYEKL. The CDR3 loop reads CASSHRAGFPTDTQYF. The CDR3 region has the DNA TGCGCCAGCAGCCACCGCGCAGGGTTCCCCACAGATACGCAGTATTTT.

The CDR3 region is CASSPSPGGGGIYEQYF. CDR3 DNA sequence: TGTGCCAGCAGCCCCTCTCCCGGAGGGGGGGGAATCTACGAGCAGTACTTC. This rearrangement joins TRBV11-3 to TRBJ2-7, with D tentatively TRBD2 (7 bases). Per germline, CDR1 SGHNT and CDR2 YENEEA. Trimming cost V 5 bases and J 3 bases, with 23 bases left between them. This CDR3 contains 17 residues. The variable domain in full, with the rest retrieved from reference TRBV11-3 and TRBJ2-7, is EAGVVQSPRYKIIEKKQPVAFWCNPISGHNTLYWYLQNLGQGPELLIRYENEEAVDDSQLPKDRFSAERLKGVDSTLKIQPAELGDSAVYLCASSPSPGGGGIYEQYFGPGTRLTVT.

This chain joins TRBV7-9 and TRBJ2-7, with a possible D match to TRBD1 (5 bases). Looked up from germline, CDR1 is SEHNR and CDR2 is FQNEAQ (reference sequence). Trimming left V 3 bases short and J 2 bases short, with 11 bases between. This CDR3 has 14 residues. DNA for the CDR3: TGTGCCAGCAGCTTCGACAGACCGGCCTACGAGCAGTACTTC. This gives the protein CASSFDRPAYEQYF.

The chain has TRBV7-9 and TRBJ2-7; 7 bases fit TRBD1. V shed 5 bases and J 2 bases; nucleotides not matched to a gene: 9. The CDR3 totals 15 residues. Germline V gene sequence: CDR1 SEHNR, CDR2 FQNEAQ (reference sequence). CDR3 nucleotide sequence: TGTGCCAGCAGCCGCCCCGGGACAGCAACCTACGAGCAGTACTTC. Protein: CASSRPGTATYEQYF.

This chain links TRBV19 with TRBJ2-1; 8 nucleotides agree with TRBD2. This CDR3 comprises 17 residues. Germline V CDR1 and CDR2: LNHDA, SQIVND (reference sequence). The J segment lost 8 bases and the V segment lost 0 bases, leaving 12 bases of the junction unmatched. This CDR3 reads CASSIEETSGSWDEQFF. The DNA for the CDR3 is TGTGCCAGTAGTATAGAGGAGACCAGCGGGAGCTGGGATGAGCAGTTCTTC.

The genes are TRBV2 and TRBJ2-7, with D unresolved. The germline gives CDR1 SNHLY, CDR2 FYNNEI. With 6 bases removed from V and 7 bases from J, the gap between germline ends came to 25 bases. CDR3 length: 16 residues. The CDR3 DNA sequence: TGTGCCAGCAGGACTCTAGGACGAATGTACGATATAGAGCAGTACTTC. This translates into CASRTLGRMYDIEQYF. Full variable domain (missing parts from reference TRBV2 and TRBJ2-7): EPEVTQTPSHQVTQMGQEVILRCVPISNHLYFYWYRQILGQKVEFLVSFYNNEISEKSEIFDDQFSVERPDGSNFTLKIRSTKLEDSAMYFCASRTLGRMYDIEQYFGPGTRLTVT.

This sequence joins TRBV4-1 and TRBJ1-2; the match to TRBD1 covers 8 bases. The CDR3 extends over 16 amino acids. Germline loops: CDR1 MGHRA, CDR2 YSYEKL. V trimming: 1 base; J trimming: 4 bases; junction bases outside the gene matches: 8. The DNA for the CDR3 is TGCGCCAGCAGCCAAGCCTGGACAGGGTTACTCTATGGCTACACCTTC. Translating it yields CASSQAWTGLLYGYTF.

The V and J genes are TRBV15 and TRBJ2-6; 9 bases match TRBD1. Germline-derived CDR1 and CDR2 are LNHNV and YYDKDF (reference sequence). V dropped 1 base and J dropped 4; count of bases not matched to a gene: 11. The CDR3 spans 19 residues. The CDR3 reads CATSRGRDRVGLGANVLTF. In DNA, the CDR3 is TGTGCCACCAGCAGAGGGAGGGACAGGGTTGGGTTAGGGGCCAACGTCCTGACTTTC.

This chain uses TRBV7-9 with TRBJ2-4; a weak D match, TRBD1 (5 bases). Germline CDR1 SEHNR, CDR2 FQNEAQ (reference sequence). V was pared by 1 base and J by 4 bases, with 14 bases between. CDR3 length: 16 amino acids. CDR3: CASSLGVGQGKNIQYF. The CDR3 DNA reads TGTGCCAGCAGCTTAGGGGTGGGGCAGGGAAAAAACATTCAGTACTTC.

The genes are TRBV27 and TRBJ1-3; D remains unclear. V lost 6 bases and J lost 9, with 21 bases in between. Germline V gene lookup returns CDR1 MNHEY and CDR2 SMNVEV (reference sequence). The CDR3 is made up of 15 amino acids. CDR3 sequence: CASRYPWQTPCTIYF. DNA of the CDR3: TGTGCCAGCAGATACCCCTGGCAGACGCCGTGCACCATATATTTT.

This chain connects TRBV7-9 to TRBJ1-1; no definite D call. The CDR3 loop spans 13 amino acids. The V end was cut by 1 base, the J end by 0 bases, with 3 bases between. Looked up from germline, CDR1 is SEHNR and CDR2 is FQNEAQ (reference sequence). The CDR3 here is CASSLDMNTEAFF. DNA for the CDR3: TGTGCCAGCAGCTTAGATATGAACACTGAAGCTTTCTTT.

This clone was picked up a small number of times. The V and J genes are TRBV6-1 and TRBJ2-1; a possible D gene is TRBD1 (6 bases). With 1 base removed from V and 8 bases from J, the gap between germline ends came to 18 bases. The CDR3 length is 16 residues. Germline lookup yields CDR1 MNHNS and CDR2 SASEGT. The CDR3 loop reads CASSEGPGVRAHEQFF. CDR3 DNA: TGTGCCAGCAGTGAAGGACCAGGGGTTCGTGCCCATGAGCAGTTCTTC.

This clone was seen only once. The chain is built from TRBV10-3 and TRBJ1-5, with D unclear. Trimming took off 0 bases at V and 4 bases at J, with 10 bases between the two ends. This CDR3 comprises 15 residues. Germline CDR1 reads ENHRY; CDR2 reads SYGVKD. CDR3 DNA sequence: TGTGCCATCAGTGAGTCGGCGGGTCGGAATCAGCCCCAGCATTTT. It is translated as CAISESAGRNQPQHF.

The chain couples TRBV27 to TRBJ2-7; 7 bases fit TRBD1. Trimming at V came to 5 bases and at J to 13 bases, leaving 8 bases not matched to a gene. CDR3 length equals 11 residues. From germline, CDR1 is MNHEY and CDR2 SMNVEV (reference sequence). The CDR3 is CASSIGGQIYF. As DNA, the CDR3 is TGTGCCAGCAGTATAGGGGGACAGATATACTTC.

As for this clone: This sample also contains other DNA sequences that code for the same CDR3. The V and J genes are TRBV9 and TRBJ2-1; D not resolved. Trimming left V 0 bases short and J 1 base short, with 5 bases between. The CDR3 runs 14 residues. Germline V CDR1 and CDR2: SGDLS, YYNGEE. Written as DNA, the CDR3 is TGTGCCAGCAGCGTAGGACGGTCCTACAATGAGCAGTTCTTC. Translated, it gives CASSVGRSYNEQFF.

This clone has a single count. The V call is TRBV5-6, the J call TRBJ2-3; no reliable D call. V dropped 1 base and J dropped 8 bases, with 11 bases sitting between them. This CDR3 spans 13 amino acids. Germline CDR1 SGHDT, CDR2 YYEEEE. DNA of the CDR3: TGTGCCAGCAGCTTGCTGGAGACGGTTACGCAGTATTTT. As protein: CASSLLETVTQYF.

The CDR3 protein is CSVRDRSIYNEQFF. CDR3 coding DNA: TGCAGCGTTCGGGACAGGTCTATCTACAATGAGCAGTTCTTC. The chain joins TRBV29-1 to TRBJ2-1; the match to TRBD1 covers 8 bases. The CDR3 covers 14 residues. CDR1 and CDR2 from the germline V gene are SQVTM and ANQGSEA. The V segment lost 5 bases and the J segment 3 bases; nucleotides outside the gene matches: 6.

This CDR3 is CASSLSGHLNYEQYF. CDR3 DNA sequence: TGTGCCAGCAGCTTGTCGGGGCACCTCAACTACGAGCAGTACTTC. The chain couples TRBV7-9 to TRBJ2-7; D possibly matches TRBD1 or TRBD2 (5 bases each). Trimming removed 3 bases at V and 3 bases at J, with 15 bases between. Germline loops: CDR1 SEHNR, CDR2 FQNEAQ (reference sequence). CDR3 size: 15 residues.

The rearrangement links TRBV29-1 to TRBJ1-1, with 8 nucleotides matching TRBD1. This CDR3 is 12 amino acids long. From germline, CDR1 is SQVTM and CDR2 ANQGSEA. The V gene end was trimmed by 6 bases and the J gene end by 10 bases; junction bases not matched to a gene: 10. In DNA, the CDR3 is TGCAGCGTGGGGGACAGGAGGATAGGAGCTTTCTTT. It codes for CSVGDRRIGAFF.

The chain joins TRBV6-4 to TRBJ2-1, with 7 nucleotides matching TRBD2. Germline V gene lookup returns CDR1 MRHNA and CDR2 SNTAGT. The CDR3 has 18 residues. The J segment lost 0 bases and the V segment lost 2 bases, leaving 10 bases of the junction unmatched. CDR3: CASSDEPHGRFSYNEQFF. The CDR3 nucleotides read TGTGCCAGCAGTGACGAACCCCACGGGAGGTTCTCCTACAATGAGCAGTTCTTC.

This clone was detected once. The rearrangement links TRBV7-2 to TRBJ2-1; 7 bases align to TRBD2. The CDR3 is made up of 16 amino acids. The V and J ends lost 1 base and 5 bases, in that order; junction bases with no gene match: 8. The germline V gene encodes CDR1 SGHTA and CDR2 FQGNSA. CDR3 protein: CASSLEPRGSHNEQFF. In nucleotides, the CDR3 is TGTGCCAGCAGCTTAGAACCTCGCGGGAGTCACAATGAGCAGTTCTTC.

On this clone: Other DNA sequences in this sample translate to the same CDR3. The chain recombines TRBV11-3 with TRBJ2-2, with D perhaps TRBD2 (6 bases). The germline V gene encodes CDR1 SGHNT and CDR2 YENEEA. The V and J ends lost 5 bases and 5 bases respectively, with 9 bases between them. The CDR3 runs 13 residues. CDR3 nucleotides: TGTGCCAGCAGCCCACGGGGGACCGGGGAGCTGTTTTTT. Amino acids: CASSPRGTGELFF.

This clone showed up just once. The CDR3 here is CSVVLVSYNEQFF. The CDR3 nucleotides read TGCAGCGTGGTCCTAGTGAGCTACAATGAGCAGTTCTTC. The chain recombines TRBV29-1 with TRBJ2-1, with D unclear. This CDR3 region has 13 residues. CDR1 SQVTM and CDR2 ANQGSEA come from the germline V gene. Trimming pared 6 bases from V and 3 bases from J, leaving 12 bases between.

In regard to this clone: The same CDR3 is also encoded by other DNA sequences in this sample. The chain links TRBV7-9 to TRBJ2-7; 7 bases align to TRBD1. CDR3 length: 12 residues. Germline V gene data show CDR1 as SEHNR and CDR2 as FQNEAQ (reference sequence). The J segment lost 4 bases and the V segment lost 5 bases, leaving 2 bases of the junction unmatched. Here the CDR3 reads CASSGDSYEQYF. The DNA for the CDR3 is TGTGCCAGCAGCGGGGACAGTTACGAGCAGTACTTC.

This sequence joins TRBV7-9 and TRBJ2-4; no reliable D call. V lost 3 bases, J lost 7 bases, and 4 bases lay in between. This CDR3 has 11 residues. Germline values: CDR1 SEHNR, CDR2 FQNEAQ (reference sequence). CDR3 residues: CASSLGNIQYF. The DNA of the CDR3 is TGTGCCAGCAGCTTGGGGAACATTCAGTACTTC. Supplemented by reference TRBV7-9 and TRBJ2-4, the full variable domain reads DTGVSQNPRHKITKRGQNVTFRCDPISEHNRLYWYRQTLGQGPEFLTYFQNEAQLEKSRLLSDRFSAERPKGSFSTLEIQRTEQGDSAMYLCASSLGNIQYFGAGTRLSVL.

V usage is TRBV9 and J usage is TRBJ2-1; 13 bases fit TRBD2. J gave up 6 bases and V 4 bases, and 10 bases lay outside the gene matches. This CDR3 comprises 17 residues. Germline loops: CDR1 SGDLS, CDR2 YYNGEE. The CDR3 region is CASSPRTSGSLPNEQFF. The CDR3, as DNA: TGTGCCAGCAGCCCCCGGACTAGCGGGAGTCTTCCCAATGAGCAGTTCTTC.

The chain joins TRBV7-2 to TRBJ2-7; 7 nucleotides agree with TRBD2. The CDR3 spans 13 residues. The junction had 3 bases not matched to a gene; V was cut back by 1 base and J by 6 bases. The germline V gene has CDR1 SGHTA and CDR2 FQGNSA. The CDR3 loop reads CASSLGLAAEQYF. DNA of the CDR3: TGTGCCAGCAGCTTAGGACTAGCAGCCGAGCAGTACTTC.

The chain joins TRBV4-3 to TRBJ2-5; D is undetermined. Trimming took 1 base from V and 3 from J, leaving 6 bases between them. Germline CDR1 is LGHNA and CDR2 is YSLEER. This CDR3 contains 13 residues. As DNA, the CDR3 is TGCGCCAGCAGCCAAGGGACGGAAGAGACCCAGTACTTC. Its translation is CASSQGTEETQYF.

V gene TRBV4-1 combines with J gene TRBJ2-7; 11 bases fit TRBD1. V lost 1 base to trimming and J lost 6 bases; unmatched junction nucleotides: 2. The CDR3 loop spans 14 amino acids. Germline V gives CDR1 MGHRA, CDR2 YSYEKL. The DNA for the CDR3 is TGCGCCAGCAGCCAAGCGGGACAGGGGGGCGAGCAGTACTTC. Amino acids: CASSQAGQGGEQYF.